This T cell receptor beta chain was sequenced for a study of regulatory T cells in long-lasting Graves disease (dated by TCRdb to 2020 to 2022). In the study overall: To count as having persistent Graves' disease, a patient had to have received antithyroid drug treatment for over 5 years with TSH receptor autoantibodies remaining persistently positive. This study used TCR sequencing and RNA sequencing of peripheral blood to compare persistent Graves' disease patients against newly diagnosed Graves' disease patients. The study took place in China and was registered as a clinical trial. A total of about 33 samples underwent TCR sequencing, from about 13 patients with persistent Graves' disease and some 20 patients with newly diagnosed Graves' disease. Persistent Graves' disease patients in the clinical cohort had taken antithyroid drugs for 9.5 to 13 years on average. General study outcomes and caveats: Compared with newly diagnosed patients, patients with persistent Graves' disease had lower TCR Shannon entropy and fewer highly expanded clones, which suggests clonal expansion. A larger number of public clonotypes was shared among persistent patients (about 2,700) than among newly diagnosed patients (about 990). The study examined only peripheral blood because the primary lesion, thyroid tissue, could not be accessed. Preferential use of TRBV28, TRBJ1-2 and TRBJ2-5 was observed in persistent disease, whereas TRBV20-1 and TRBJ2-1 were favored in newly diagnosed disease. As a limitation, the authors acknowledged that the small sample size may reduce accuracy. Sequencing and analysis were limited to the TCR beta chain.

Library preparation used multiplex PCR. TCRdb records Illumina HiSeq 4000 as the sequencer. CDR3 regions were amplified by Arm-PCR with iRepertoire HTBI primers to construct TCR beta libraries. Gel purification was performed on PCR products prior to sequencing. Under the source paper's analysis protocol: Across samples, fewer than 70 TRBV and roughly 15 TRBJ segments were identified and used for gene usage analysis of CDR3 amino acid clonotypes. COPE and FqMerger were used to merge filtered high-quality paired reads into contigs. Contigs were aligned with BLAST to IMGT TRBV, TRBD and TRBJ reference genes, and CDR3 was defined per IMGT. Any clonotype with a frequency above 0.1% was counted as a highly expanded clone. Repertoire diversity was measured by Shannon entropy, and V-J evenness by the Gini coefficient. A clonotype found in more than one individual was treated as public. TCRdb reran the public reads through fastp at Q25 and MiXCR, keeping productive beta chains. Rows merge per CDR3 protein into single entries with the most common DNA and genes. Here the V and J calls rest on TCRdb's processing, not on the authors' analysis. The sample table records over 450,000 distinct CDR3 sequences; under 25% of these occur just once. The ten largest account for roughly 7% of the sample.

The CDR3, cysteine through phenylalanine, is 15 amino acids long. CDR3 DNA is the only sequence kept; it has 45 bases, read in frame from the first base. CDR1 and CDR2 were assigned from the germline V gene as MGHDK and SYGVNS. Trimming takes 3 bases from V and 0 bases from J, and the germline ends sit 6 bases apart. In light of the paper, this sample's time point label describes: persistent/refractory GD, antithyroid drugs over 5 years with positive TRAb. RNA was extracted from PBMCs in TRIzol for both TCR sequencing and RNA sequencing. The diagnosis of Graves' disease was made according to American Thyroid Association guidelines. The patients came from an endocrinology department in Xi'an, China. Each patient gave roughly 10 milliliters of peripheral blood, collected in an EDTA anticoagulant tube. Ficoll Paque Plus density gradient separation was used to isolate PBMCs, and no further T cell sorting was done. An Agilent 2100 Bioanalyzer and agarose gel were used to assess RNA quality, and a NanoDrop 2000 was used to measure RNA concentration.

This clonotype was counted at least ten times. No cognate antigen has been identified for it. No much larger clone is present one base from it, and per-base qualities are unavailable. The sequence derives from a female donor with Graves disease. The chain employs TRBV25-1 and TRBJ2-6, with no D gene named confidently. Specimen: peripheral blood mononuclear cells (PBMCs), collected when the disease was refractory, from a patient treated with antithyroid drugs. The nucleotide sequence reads TGTGCCAGCAGTGATTCGGGCTCTGGGGCCAACGTCCTGACTTTC. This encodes CASSDSGSGANVLTF.